This T cell receptor beta chain is from a study of shared T cell receptors in the human thymus. V lost 4 bases to trimming and J lost 4 bases, with 10 bases between them. The CDR3 has 13 residues. Looked up from germline, CDR1 is SGHRS and CDR2 is YFSETQ. Profiling relied on immunoSEQ multiplex PCR, and the TCRdb table lists in-frame clones only, not all of them. This sample has 55,000 to 80,000 clones, with more than 90% found just once. The rearrangement links TRBV5-1 to TRBJ2-3, with D tentatively TRBD1 or TRBD2 (5 bases each). The receptor was derived from a human donor. The specimen was thymocytes. As DNA, the CDR3 is TGCGCCAGCAGCAGCGAGGGGTCAGATACGCAGTATTTT. Translating gives CASSSEGSDTQYF.